The entry below gives a single T cell receptor (beta chain) sequence along with its context. Data came from immunoSEQ multiplex PCR; TCRdb stores just in-frame clones and leaves some out. The sample lists 260,000 or so clones; 88% were seen once. The data were obtained in a study of blood T cell repertoires in COVID-19. The sample comprised peripheral blood. The clonotype originates from a human donor in a cohort sampled during active COVID-19.

CDR3 nucleotides: TGTGCCAGCAGCTTAGAGGTCAGGCATAACTATGGCTACACCTTC. This codes for CASSLEVRHNYGYTF. This sequence joins TRBV7-2 and TRBJ1-2; the D is unclear. CDR1 is SGHTA, CDR2 FQGNSA, per germline. The CDR3 is made up of 15 amino acids. V was pared by 1 base and J by 1 base, with 10 bases between.